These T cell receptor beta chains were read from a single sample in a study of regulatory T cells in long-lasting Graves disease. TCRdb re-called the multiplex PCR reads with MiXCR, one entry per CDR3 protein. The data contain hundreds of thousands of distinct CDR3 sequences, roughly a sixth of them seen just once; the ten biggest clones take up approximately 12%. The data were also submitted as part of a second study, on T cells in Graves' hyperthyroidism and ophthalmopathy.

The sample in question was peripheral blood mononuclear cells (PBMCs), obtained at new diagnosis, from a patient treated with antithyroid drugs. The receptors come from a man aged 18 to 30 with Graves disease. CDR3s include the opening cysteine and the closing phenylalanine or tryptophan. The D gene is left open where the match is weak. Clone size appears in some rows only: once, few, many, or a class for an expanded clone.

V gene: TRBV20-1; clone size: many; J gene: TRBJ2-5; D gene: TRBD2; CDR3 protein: CSAQDGTSGYQETQYF; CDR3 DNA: TGCAGTGCTCAAGATGGGACTAGCGGCTACCAAGAGACCCAGTACTTC
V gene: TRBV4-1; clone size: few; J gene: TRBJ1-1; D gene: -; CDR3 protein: CASSQTGLSIGTEAFF; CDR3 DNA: TGCGCCAGCAGCCAAACGGGACTCTCGATTGGGACTGAAGCTTTCTTT
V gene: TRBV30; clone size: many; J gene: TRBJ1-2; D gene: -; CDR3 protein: CAWSPGRDGYTF; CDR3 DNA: TGTGCCTGGAGCCCCGGCAGGGACGGCTACACCTTC
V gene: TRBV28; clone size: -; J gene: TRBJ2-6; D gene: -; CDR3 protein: CASSFVRVTRSGANVLTF; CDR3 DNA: TGTGCCAGCAGTTTTGTACGGGTTACTCGCTCTGGGGCCAACGTCCTGACTTTC
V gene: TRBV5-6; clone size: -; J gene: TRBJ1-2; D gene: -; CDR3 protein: CASSWPGVNYGYTF; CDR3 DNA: TGTGCCAGCAGCTGGCCGGGAGTTAACTATGGCTACACCTTC
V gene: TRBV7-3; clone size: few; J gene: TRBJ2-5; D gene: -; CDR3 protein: CASSLGSGPLPQYF; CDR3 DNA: TGTGCCAGCAGCTTAGGGTCGGGCCCATTGCCCCAGTACTTC
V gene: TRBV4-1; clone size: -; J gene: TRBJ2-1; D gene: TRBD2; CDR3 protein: CASSQELSRSGRTYNEQFF; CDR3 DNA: TGCGCCAGCAGCCAAGAACTCTCGAGAAGCGGGAGGACCTACAATGAGCAGTTCTTC
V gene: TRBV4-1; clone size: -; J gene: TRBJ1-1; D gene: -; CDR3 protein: CASSPAGRNTEAFF; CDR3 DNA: TGCGCCAGCAGCCCGGCAGGGAGGAACACTGAAGCTTTCTTT
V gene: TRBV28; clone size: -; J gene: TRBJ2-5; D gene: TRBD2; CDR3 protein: CASSLRGQGGKTQYF; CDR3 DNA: TGTGCCAGCAGTTTGAGGGGCCAGGGAGGGAAGACCCAGTACTTC
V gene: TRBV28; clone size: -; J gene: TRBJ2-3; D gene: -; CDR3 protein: CATRWRGTDTQYF; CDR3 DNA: TGTGCCACGAGATGGCGGGGCACAGATACGCAGTATTTT
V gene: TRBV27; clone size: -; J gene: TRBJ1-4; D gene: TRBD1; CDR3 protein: CASSPYTRTGYGEKLFF; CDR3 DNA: TGTGCCAGCAGTCCCTACACCCGGACAGGGTACGGTGAAAAACTGTTTTTT
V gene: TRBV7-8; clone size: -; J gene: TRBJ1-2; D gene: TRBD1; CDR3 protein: CASSLAPGQGAFGYTF; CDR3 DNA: TGTGCCAGCAGCTTAGCGCCGGGACAGGGGGCTTTTGGCTACACCTTC
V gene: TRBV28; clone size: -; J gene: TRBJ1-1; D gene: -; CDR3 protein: CASRNGQPNTEAFF; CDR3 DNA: TGTGCCAGCAGAAACGGACAGCCGAACACTGAAGCTTTCTTT
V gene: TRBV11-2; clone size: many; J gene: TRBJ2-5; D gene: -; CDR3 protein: CASSWRGRNRGGETQYF; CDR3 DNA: TGTGCCAGCAGCTGGAGGGGGCGGAATCGAGGGGGTGAGACCCAGTACTTC
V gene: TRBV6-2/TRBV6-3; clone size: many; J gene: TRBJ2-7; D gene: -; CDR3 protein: CASSYSEVGSSSYEQYF; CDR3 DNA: TGTGCCAGCAGTTACTCGGAGGTCGGGTCTAGCTCCTACGAGCAGTACTTC
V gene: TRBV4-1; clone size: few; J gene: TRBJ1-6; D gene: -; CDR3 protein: CASSQGEGDSPLHF; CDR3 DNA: TGCGCCAGCAGCCAAGGAGAGGGTGACTCACCCCTCCACTTT
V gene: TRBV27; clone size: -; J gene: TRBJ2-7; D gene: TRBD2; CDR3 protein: CASRREGPSYEQYF; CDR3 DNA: TGTGCCAGCAGGCGGGAGGGCCCCTCCTACGAGCAGTACTTC
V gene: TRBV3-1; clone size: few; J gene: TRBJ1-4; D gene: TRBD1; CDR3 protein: CASSHLQGGGFATNEKLFF; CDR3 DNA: TGTGCCAGCAGCCACCTACAGGGGGGCGGATTTGCAACTAATGAAAAACTGTTTTTT
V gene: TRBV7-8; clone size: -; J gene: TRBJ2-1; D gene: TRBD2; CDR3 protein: CASSPLAGGPDEQFF; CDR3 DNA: TGTGCCAGCAGCCCACTAGCGGGAGGGCCTGATGAGCAGTTCTTC